The present entry profiles one T cell receptor (beta chain) with its context. This CDR3 is built from 14 residues. Germline CDR1 reads DFQATT; CDR2 reads SNEGSKA (reference sequence). Trimming cost V 3 bases and J 6 bases; bases outside gene matches: 5. MiXCR, run by TCRdb on the RT-PCR reads, gives a single entry per CDR3 protein. The table lists more than 600,000 distinct CDR3 sequences, approximately 15% of them singletons, with 3.6% in the top ten. What was sequenced was memory CD4+ T cells from blood. The V call is TRBV20-1, the J call TRBJ1-2; TRBD1 agrees at 12 bases. This sequence originates from a female donor in good health, serving as a healthy control. CDR3 region: CSASRGTGGNGYTF. CDR3 nucleotides: TGCAGTGCTAGCCGCGGGACAGGGGGCAATGGCTACACCTTC.